This is a list of T cell receptor beta chains from one sample in a study of blood T cell repertoires in COVID-19. Using immunoSEQ multiplex PCR, the repertoire was profiled, and TCRdb retains in-frame clones only, with some absent. The table has around 200,000 clones, around nine tenths seen once. Material for sequencing was peripheral blood. All receptors come from a man younger than 35 with active or convalescent COVID-19. The CDR3 runs from the conserved cysteine through the conserved F or W. Fields, in order: clone size, V gene, J gene, D gene, CDR3 protein, CDR3 DNA. A D gene is named only where the DNA matches it firmly. The size of a clone is reported for some rows only, either as once, few or many, or as a class for expanded clones.

.	TRBV5-1	TRBJ1-4	TRBD1	CASSLEQGGEKLFF	TGCGCCAGCAGCTTGGAGCAGGGGGGTGAAAAACTGTTTTTT
.	TRBV7-2	TRBJ2-2	TRBD1	CASSLVRDRGTGELFF	TGTGCCAGCAGCTTAGTCAGGGACAGGGGGACCGGGGAGCTGTTTTTT
.	TRBV28	TRBJ1-3	.	CASHSSGNTIYF	TGTGCCAGCCACAGCTCTGGAAACACCATATATTTT
.	TRBV6-1	TRBJ2-7	.	CASSESHSPAYEQYF	TGTGCCAGCAGTGAATCTCATTCCCCGGCCTACGAGCAGTACTTC
.	TRBV30	TRBJ1-1	TRBD1	CAWSRDSWYTEAFF	TGTGCCTGGAGCAGGGACAGTTGGTACACTGAAGCTTTCTTT
.	TRBV4-1	TRBJ1-3	TRBD1	CASSQVGTDGNTIYF	TGCGCCAGCAGCCAAGTGGGGACAGACGGAAACACCATATATTTT
.	TRBV19	TRBJ2-7	.	CASSIGGKYEQYF	TGTGCCAGTAGTATTGGAGGGAAGTACGAGCAGTACTTC
.	TRBV7-2	TRBJ2-3	.	CASSLWAGGTDTQYF	TGTGCCAGCAGCCTCTGGGCTGGCGGCACAGATACGCAGTATTTT
.	TRBV27	TRBJ1-1	TRBD1	CASRADRGIEITEAFF	TGTGCCAGCAGGGCGGACAGGGGAATTGAGATCACTGAAGCTTTCTTT
.	TRBV19	TRBJ2-3	TRBD2	CASSAGLAADTQYF	TGTGCCAGTAGTGCGGGACTAGCGGCAGATACGCAGTATTTT
.	TRBV30	TRBJ2-3	.	CAWRVGSADTQYF	TGTGCCTGGAGAGTGGGTAGCGCAGATACGCAGTATTTT
.	TRBV6-2/TRBV6-3	TRBJ2-1	.	CASSLVPGVGDNEQFF	TGTGCCAGCAGCCTCGTACCGGGAGTGGGGGACAATGAGCAGTTCTTC
once	TRBV6-5	TRBJ2-2	.	CASSATTSNTGELFF	TGTGCCAGCAGCGCAACTACCTCGAACACCGGGGAGCTGTTTTTT
once	TRBV7-2	TRBJ2-5	.	CASSFLIPFQETQYF	TGTGCCAGCAGCTTCCTAATCCCATTTCAAGAGACCCAGTACTTC
.	TRBV10-3	TRBJ2-3	.	CAISDRVAQHTDTQYF	TGTGCCATCAGTGACCGTGTCGCTCAACACACAGATACGCAGTATTTT
.	TRBV4-1	TRBJ2-6	.	CASSQELGAAGANVLTF	TGCGCCAGCAGCCAAGAATTGGGGGCGGCTGGGGCCAACGTCCTGACTTTC
.	TRBV5-6	TRBJ2-4	.	CASSLEARSDKNIQYF	TGTGCCAGCAGCTTGGAGGCGCGGTCCGACAAAAACATTCAGTACTTC